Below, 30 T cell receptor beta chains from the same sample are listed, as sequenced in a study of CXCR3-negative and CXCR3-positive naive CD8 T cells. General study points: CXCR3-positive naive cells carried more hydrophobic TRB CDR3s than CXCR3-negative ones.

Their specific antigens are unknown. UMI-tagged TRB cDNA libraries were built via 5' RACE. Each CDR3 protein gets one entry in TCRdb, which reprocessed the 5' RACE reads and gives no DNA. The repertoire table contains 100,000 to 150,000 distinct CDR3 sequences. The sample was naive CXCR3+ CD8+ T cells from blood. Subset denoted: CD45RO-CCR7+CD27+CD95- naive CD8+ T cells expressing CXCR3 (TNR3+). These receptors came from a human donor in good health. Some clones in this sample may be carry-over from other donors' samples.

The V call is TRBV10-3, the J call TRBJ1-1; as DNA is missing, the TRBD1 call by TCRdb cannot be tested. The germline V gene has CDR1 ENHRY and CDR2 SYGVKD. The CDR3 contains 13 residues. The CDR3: CATGQGSDTEAFF.

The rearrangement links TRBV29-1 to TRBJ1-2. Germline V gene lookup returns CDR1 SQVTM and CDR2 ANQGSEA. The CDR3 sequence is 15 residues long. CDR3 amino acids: CSVEDVGRLGYGYTF. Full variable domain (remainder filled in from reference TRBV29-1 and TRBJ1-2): SAVISQKPSRDICQRGTSLTIQCQVDSQVTMMFWYRQQPGQSLTLIATANQGSEATYESGFVIDKFPISRPNLTFSTLTVSNMSPEDSSIYLCSVEDVGRLGYGYTFGSGTRLTVV.

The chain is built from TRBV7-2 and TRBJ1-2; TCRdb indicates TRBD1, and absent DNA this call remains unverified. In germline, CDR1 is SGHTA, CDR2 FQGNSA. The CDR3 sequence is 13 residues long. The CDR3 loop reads CASSLVGDYGYTF.

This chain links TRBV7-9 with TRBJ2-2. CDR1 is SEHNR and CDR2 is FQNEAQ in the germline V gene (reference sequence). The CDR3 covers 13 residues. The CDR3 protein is CASSPTGTGELFF.

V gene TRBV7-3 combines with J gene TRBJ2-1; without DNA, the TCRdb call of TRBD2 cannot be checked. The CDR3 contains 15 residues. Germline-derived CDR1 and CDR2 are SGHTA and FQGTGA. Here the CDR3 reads CASSPIGAGPNEQFF.

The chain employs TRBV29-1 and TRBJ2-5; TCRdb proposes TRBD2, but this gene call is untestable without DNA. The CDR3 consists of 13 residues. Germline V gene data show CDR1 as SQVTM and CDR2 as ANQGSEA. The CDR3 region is CSVEEPGLETQYF.

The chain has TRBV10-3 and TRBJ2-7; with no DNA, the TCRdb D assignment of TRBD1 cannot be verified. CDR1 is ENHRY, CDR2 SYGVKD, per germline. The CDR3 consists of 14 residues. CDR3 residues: CAISVRDALYEQYF.

The CDR3 loop reads CASSHNLGTAPSYEQYF. This chain links TRBV12-3 or TRBV12-4 with TRBJ2-7; TCRdb indicates TRBD1, and absent DNA this call remains unverified. This CDR3 contains 17 residues.

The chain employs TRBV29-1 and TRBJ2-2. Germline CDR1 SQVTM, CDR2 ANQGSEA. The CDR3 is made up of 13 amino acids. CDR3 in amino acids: CSVDWMNTGELFF.

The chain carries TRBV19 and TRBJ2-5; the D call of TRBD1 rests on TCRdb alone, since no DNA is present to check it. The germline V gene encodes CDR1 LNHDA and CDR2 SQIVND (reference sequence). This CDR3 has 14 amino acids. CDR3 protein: CASSIFGGLETQYF. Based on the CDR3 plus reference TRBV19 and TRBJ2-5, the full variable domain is DGGITQSPKYLFRKEGQNVTLSCEQNLNHDAMYWYRQDPGQGLRLIYYSQIVNDFQKGDIAEGYSVSREKKESFPLTVTSAQKNPTAFYLCASSIFGGLETQYFGPGTRLLVL.

The CDR3 is CSASSSNTEAFF. The chain couples TRBV20-1 to TRBJ1-1. The V gene's germline CDR1 is DFQATT and CDR2 SNEGSKA (reference sequence). CDR3 length equals 12 residues.

The CDR3 protein is CASSPGTGEYEQYF. The chain couples TRBV7-2 to TRBJ2-7; TCRdb outputs TRBD1, but without DNA this stays unchecked. The CDR3 is 14 residues long. Per the germline V gene, CDR1 is SGHTA and CDR2 is FQGNSA.

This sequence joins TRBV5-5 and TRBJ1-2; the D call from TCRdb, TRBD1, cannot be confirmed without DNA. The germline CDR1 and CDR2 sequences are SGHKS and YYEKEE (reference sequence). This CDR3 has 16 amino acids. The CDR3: CASSLEGGTGAFGYTF.

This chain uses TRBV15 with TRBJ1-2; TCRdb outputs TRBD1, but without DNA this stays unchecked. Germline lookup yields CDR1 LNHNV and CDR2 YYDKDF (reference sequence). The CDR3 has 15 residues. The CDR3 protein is CATSRDRKGSDGYTF.

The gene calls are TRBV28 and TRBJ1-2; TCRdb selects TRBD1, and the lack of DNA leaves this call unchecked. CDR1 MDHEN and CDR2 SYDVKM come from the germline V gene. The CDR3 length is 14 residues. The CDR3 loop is CASSPDRPLYGYTF.

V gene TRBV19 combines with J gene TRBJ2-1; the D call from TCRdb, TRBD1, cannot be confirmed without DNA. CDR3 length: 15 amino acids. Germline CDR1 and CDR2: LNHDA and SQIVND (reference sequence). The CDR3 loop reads CASSIGQGGANEQFF.

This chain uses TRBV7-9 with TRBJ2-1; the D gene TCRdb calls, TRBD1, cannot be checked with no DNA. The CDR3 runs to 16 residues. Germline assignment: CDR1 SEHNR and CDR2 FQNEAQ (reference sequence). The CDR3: CASSLVVSGAYNEQFF.

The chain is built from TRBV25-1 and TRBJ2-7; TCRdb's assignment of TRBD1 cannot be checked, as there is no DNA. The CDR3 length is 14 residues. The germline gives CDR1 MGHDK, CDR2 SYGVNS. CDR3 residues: CASTPERGSYEQYF.

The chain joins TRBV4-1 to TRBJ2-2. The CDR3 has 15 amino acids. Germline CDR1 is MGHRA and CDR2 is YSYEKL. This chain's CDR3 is CASSSLDRDTGELFF.

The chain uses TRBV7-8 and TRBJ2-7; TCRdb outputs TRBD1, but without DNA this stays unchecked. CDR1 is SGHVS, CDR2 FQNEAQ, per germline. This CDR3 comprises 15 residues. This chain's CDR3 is CASSHPDGTGYEQYF.

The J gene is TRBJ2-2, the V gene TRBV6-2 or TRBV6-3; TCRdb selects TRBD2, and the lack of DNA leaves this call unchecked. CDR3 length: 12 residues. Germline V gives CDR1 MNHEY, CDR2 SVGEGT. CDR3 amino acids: CDSGGGTGELFF.

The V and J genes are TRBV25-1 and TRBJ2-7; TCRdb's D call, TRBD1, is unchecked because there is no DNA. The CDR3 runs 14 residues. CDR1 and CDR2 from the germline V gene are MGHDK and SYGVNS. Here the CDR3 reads CASSELGDPYEQYF.

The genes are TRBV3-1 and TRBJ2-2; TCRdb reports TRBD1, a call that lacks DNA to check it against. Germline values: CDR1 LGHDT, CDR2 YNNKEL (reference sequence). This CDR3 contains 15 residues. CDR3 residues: CASSQGYRGTGELFF.

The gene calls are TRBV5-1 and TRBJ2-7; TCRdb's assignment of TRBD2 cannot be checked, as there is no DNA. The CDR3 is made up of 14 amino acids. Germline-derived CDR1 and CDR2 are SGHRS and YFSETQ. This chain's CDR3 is CASALAGGTYEQYF.

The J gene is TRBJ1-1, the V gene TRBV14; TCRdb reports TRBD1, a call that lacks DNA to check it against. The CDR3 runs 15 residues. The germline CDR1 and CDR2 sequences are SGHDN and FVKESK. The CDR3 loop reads CASSDRTGMNTEAFF.

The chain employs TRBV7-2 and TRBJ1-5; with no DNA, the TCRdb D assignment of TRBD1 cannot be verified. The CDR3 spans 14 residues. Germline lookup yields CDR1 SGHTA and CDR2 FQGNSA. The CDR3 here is CASSWTGSKQPQHF.

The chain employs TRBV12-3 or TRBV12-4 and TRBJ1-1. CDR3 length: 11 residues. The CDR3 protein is CASSPAAEAFF.

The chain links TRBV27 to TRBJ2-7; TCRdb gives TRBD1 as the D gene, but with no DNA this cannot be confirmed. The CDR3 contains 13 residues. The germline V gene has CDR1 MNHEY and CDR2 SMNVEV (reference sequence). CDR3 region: CASSSQVEDEQYF.

The CDR3 protein is CASSIDRVNTEAFF. The rearrangement links TRBV28 to TRBJ1-1; absent DNA, TCRdb's TRBD1 call cannot be checked. Germline assignment: CDR1 MDHEN and CDR2 SYDVKM. CDR3 length: 14 residues.

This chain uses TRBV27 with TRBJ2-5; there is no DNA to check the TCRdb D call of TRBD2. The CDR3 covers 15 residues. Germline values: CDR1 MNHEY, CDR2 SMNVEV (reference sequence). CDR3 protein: CASSPSLVGLETQYF.